The clone carrying this T cell receptor (beta chain) was detected many times. Its antigen is still unknown. This sample is part of a study of regulatory T cells in long-lasting Graves disease. Study-wide context: With positive TSH receptor antibodies and over 5 years of antithyroid drugs, Graves' disease was considered persistent.

This sample's time point: persistent/refractory GD, antithyroid drugs over 5 years with positive TRAb. RNA from PBMCs was the source of the TCR library. Investigators prepared the TCR beta libraries by applying iRepertoire HTBI primers and Arm-PCR of CDR3 regions. Each CDR3 protein gets one entry after TCRdb re-called the multiplex PCR reads with MiXCR. The data show a few hundred thousand distinct CDR3 sequences, 23% seen once. Findings and limits, study-wide: New patients shared roughly 1,000 public clonotypes, fewer than the approximately 2,500 shared by persistent patients.

The CDR3 sequence is 12 residues long. CDR1 LGHDT and CDR2 YNNKEL come from the germline V gene (reference sequence). The germline V and J ends were trimmed by 3 bases and 2 bases, with 5 bases remaining between them. Specimen: peripheral blood mononuclear cells (PBMCs), collected when the disease was refractory, from a patient treated with antithyroid drugs. This TCR was sampled from a female donor with Graves disease. The chain is built from TRBV3-1 and TRBJ2-7; perhaps D is TRBD1 or TRBD2 (5 bases each). CDR3 sequence (DNA): TGTGCCAGCAGCCAGGGACCCTACGAGCAGTACTTC. The encoded protein is CASSQGPYEQYF.